This T cell receptor beta chain was recorded in a study of T cell repertoires in cytomegalovirus infection. For the study at large: Both recently identified HLA-C-restricted and well-studied HLA-B-restricted CMV epitopes were used in the study. Based on public TCR beta signatures, there were indications of CMV infection and of a matching HLA type.

The V gene's germline CDR1 is MDHEN and CDR2 SYDVKM. The CDR3 is 15 amino acids. Germline trimming cut 4 bases from V and 4 bases from J; bases unmatched to any gene: 6. A single record per CDR3 protein comes from TCRdb applying MiXCR to the reads. The sample includes 250,000 to 400,000 distinct CDR3 sequences, around 25% seen only once; the top ten take more than 10%. In regard to this clonotype: What it binds is not known.

Study conclusions and caveats: Identification of carriers of CMV plus the relevant HLA was performed using cumulative public TCR beta family frequency. The ex vivo response was dominated by HLA-C-restricted CMV-specific TCR beta clonotypes.

V and J are TRBV28 and TRBJ1-5; 8 bases agree with TRBD1. This receptor was identified in a human donor in good health (CMV status not recorded). Some clones in this sample may be carry-over from other donors' samples. The source material was cultured PBMCs, sampled from culture after CMV antigen stimulation. The CDR3 DNA is TGTGCCAGCAGTTCGCCGGACAGGGTAAATCAGCCCCAGCATTTT. As protein: CASSSPDRVNQPQHF.